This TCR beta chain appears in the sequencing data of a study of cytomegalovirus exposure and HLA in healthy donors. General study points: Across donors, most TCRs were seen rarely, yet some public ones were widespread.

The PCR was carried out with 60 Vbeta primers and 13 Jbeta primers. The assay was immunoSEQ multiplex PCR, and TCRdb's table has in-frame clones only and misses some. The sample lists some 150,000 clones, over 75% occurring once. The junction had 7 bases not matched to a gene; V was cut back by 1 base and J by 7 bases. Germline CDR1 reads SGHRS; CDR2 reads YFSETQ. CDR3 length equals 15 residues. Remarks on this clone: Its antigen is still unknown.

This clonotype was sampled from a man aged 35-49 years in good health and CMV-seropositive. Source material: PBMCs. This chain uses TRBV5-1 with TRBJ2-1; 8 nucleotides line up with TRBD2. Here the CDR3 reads CASSLSSGSGNEQFF. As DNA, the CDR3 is TGCGCCAGCAGCTTGTCTAGCGGGTCTGGTAATGAGCAGTTCTTC.